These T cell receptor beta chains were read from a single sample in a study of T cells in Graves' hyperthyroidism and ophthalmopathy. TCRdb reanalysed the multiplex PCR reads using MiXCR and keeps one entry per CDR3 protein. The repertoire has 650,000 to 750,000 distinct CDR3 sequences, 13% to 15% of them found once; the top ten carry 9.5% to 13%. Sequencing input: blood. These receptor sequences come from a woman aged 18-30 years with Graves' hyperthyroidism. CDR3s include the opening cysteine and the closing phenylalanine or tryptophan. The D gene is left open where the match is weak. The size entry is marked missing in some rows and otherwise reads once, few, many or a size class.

DNA: TGTGCCAGCAGCTTCAGGGAGATAGATACGCAGTATTTT
CDR3: CASSFREIDTQYF
size: few
V: TRBV28
J: TRBJ2-3
D: NA

DNA: TGCGCCAGCAGCCAAGATAACCGGTGGGCTGAAGCTTTCTTT
CDR3: CASSQDNRWAEAFF
size: many
V: TRBV4-3
J: TRBJ1-1
D: NA

DNA: TGTGCCTGGAGGGAATCCTGGGACTATGGCTACACCTTC
CDR3: CAWRESWDYGYTF
size: many
V: TRBV30
J: TRBJ1-2
D: NA

DNA: TGTGCCAGCGGAATTTATCGACAGGGGGAGACCCAGTACTTC
CDR3: CASGIYRQGETQYF
size: NA
V: TRBV11-3
J: TRBJ2-5
D: TRBD1

DNA: TGTGCCAGCAGCCCCCAGTTGAGTGAGCAGTTCTTC
CDR3: CASSPQLSEQFF
size: many
V: TRBV7-9
J: TRBJ2-1
D: NA

DNA: TGTGCCTGGAAATGGAAAGCCCTAGCGGATCATGGAGATACGCAGTATTTT
CDR3: CAWKWKALADHGDTQYF
size: NA
V: TRBV30
J: TRBJ2-3
D: TRBD2

DNA: TGCGCCAGCAGCTTAATTCCCGGGACTAGCGGGAGATGGAATGAGCAGTTCTTC
CDR3: CASSLIPGTSGRWNEQFF
size: many
V: TRBV5-1
J: TRBJ2-1
D: TRBD2

DNA: TGCAGCGTGGGGGACGGGGGTAGCGGGAGTGGGACCCAGTACTTC
CDR3: CSVGDGGSGSGTQYF
size: many
V: TRBV29-1
J: TRBJ2-5
D: TRBD2

DNA: TGTGCCACCAGTGACCCTCTGGACAATGGCTATGGCTACACCTTC
CDR3: CATSDPLDNGYGYTF
size: many
V: TRBV24-1
J: TRBJ1-2
D: NA

DNA: TGTGCCAGCTCACCACCTAGTCCAGCGGGAGAGACCCAGTACTTC
CDR3: CASSPPSPAGETQYF
size: many
V: TRBV18
J: TRBJ2-5
D: NA

DNA: TGTGCCACCAGCCAACCCCTAGGAACGAACCGAAACACCATATATTTT
CDR3: CATSQPLGTNRNTIYF
size: many
V: TRBV15
J: TRBJ1-3
D: NA

DNA: TGCAGCGTTGACGCAGGGGGCGGAAACACCATATATTTT
CDR3: CSVDAGGGNTIYF
size: NA
V: TRBV29-1
J: TRBJ1-3
D: TRBD1

DNA: TGTGCCAGCAGCGATAGGAGGGGTGGGTCCTCAGGGGGCACTGAAGCTTTCTTT
CDR3: CASSDRRGGSSGGTEAFF
size: many
V: TRBV7-9
J: TRBJ1-1
D: TRBD1

DNA: TGTGCCAGCAGCCGCGTACCGGGACAGTCCTACGAGCAGTACTTC
CDR3: CASSRVPGQSYEQYF
size: few
V: TRBV3-1
J: TRBJ2-7
D: TRBD1

DNA: TGTGCCAGCAGCTCTGCGGGACTAGCGGGAGACGAGCAGTACTTC
CDR3: CASSSAGLAGDEQYF
size: few
V: TRBV7-3
J: TRBJ2-7
D: TRBD2

DNA: TGTGCCACCAGTGACGGTGGGGGATGGTCTTACGAGCAGTACTTC
CDR3: CATSDGGGWSYEQYF
size: NA
V: TRBV24-1
J: TRBJ2-7
D: NA

DNA: TGTGCCAGCAGTTTCTCGGTGGGACAGGGATACACCGGGGAGCTGTTTTTT
CDR3: CASSFSVGQGYTGELFF
size: few
V: TRBV27
J: TRBJ2-2
D: TRBD1

DNA: TGTGCCAGCAGCTTAGACGCGGGAGGATCCTACAATGAGCAGTTCTTC
CDR3: CASSLDAGGSYNEQFF
size: many
V: TRBV11-3
J: TRBJ2-1
D: TRBD2

DNA: TGTGCCAGCACTTACAGGGGCCTGAACACTGAAGCTTTCTTT
CDR3: CASTYRGLNTEAFF
size: many
V: TRBV2
J: TRBJ1-1
D: TRBD1

DNA: TGCGCCAGCAGCTCACGACCGGGGGGACTGGCAACTAATGAAAAACTGTTTTTT
CDR3: CASSSRPGGLATNEKLFF
size: NA
V: TRBV5-1
J: TRBJ1-4
D: NA

DNA: TGTGCCAGCAGCTCCTCCGTCAATGAGCAGTTCTTC
CDR3: CASSSSVNEQFF
size: many
V: TRBV13
J: TRBJ2-1
D: NA

DNA: TGTGCCAGCAGCCAACCTCACAACACTGAAGCTTTCTTT
CDR3: CASSQPHNTEAFF
size: many
V: TRBV3-1
J: TRBJ1-1
D: NA

DNA: TGTGCCAGCAGTGAAGCGTCCCTCGGAGAGACCCAGTACTTC
CDR3: CASSEASLGETQYF
size: NA
V: TRBV2
J: TRBJ2-5
D: NA

DNA: TGCAGTGCTAGACCCGGTGACAGGAATCAGCCCCAGCATTTT
CDR3: CSARPGDRNQPQHF
size: few
V: TRBV20-1
J: TRBJ1-5
D: NA

DNA: TGTGCCAGCAGTTTATCTACAGCCATGAACACTGAAGCTTTCTTT
CDR3: CASSLSTAMNTEAFF
size: NA
V: TRBV27
J: TRBJ1-1
D: NA

DNA: TGTGCCAGCAGTTCCCAGGGGGTGGTGGGCACTGAAGCTTTCTTT
CDR3: CASSSQGVVGTEAFF
size: many
V: TRBV12-3/TRBV12-4
J: TRBJ1-1
D: TRBD1

DNA: TGTGCCAGCAGCCAATGGGGGGCAGGGAACAATGAGCAGTTCTTC
CDR3: CASSQWGAGNNEQFF
size: NA
V: TRBV3-1
J: TRBJ2-1
D: NA

DNA: TGCAGTGCTAGCCGGCAGCATATCTACACTGGGCAGTACTTC
CDR3: CSASRQHIYTGQYF
size: few
V: TRBV20-1
J: TRBJ2-7
D: NA

DNA: TGCGCCAGCAGCACTGGGACTAGCGGAGCGGCGAAGCAGTTCTTC
CDR3: CASSTGTSGAAKQFF
size: NA
V: TRBV10-2
J: TRBJ2-1
D: TRBD2

DNA: TGTGCCAGCAGTTTTGAACCTTTTGCAACTAATGAAAAACTGTTTTTT
CDR3: CASSFEPFATNEKLFF
size: NA
V: TRBV28
J: TRBJ1-4
D: NA

DNA: TGTGCCACCAGTGATTTTGGGGCGCGGGAGGGAAGCACCGGGGAGCTGTTTTTT
CDR3: CATSDFGAREGSTGELFF
size: NA
V: TRBV24-1
J: TRBJ2-2
D: TRBD2

DNA: TGTGCCAGCAGTTACGGACAGGGTTTGGGCTACACCTTC
CDR3: CASSYGQGLGYTF
size: many
V: TRBV27
J: TRBJ1-2
D: TRBD1

DNA: TGTGCCAGCTCCCCTGGGACAGGGTCCGATTCACCCCTCCACTTT
CDR3: CASSPGTGSDSPLHF
size: many
V: TRBV18
J: TRBJ1-6
D: TRBD1

DNA: TGTGCCAGCAGTACTGGGCGGAGAGGGGGCGAAATTGGCACTGAAGCTTTCTTT
CDR3: CASSTGRRGGEIGTEAFF
size: many
V: TRBV28
J: TRBJ1-1
D: TRBD1

DNA: TGTGCCAGCAGCCGGGGCGGGGAGGGCGAAGAGACCCAGTACTTC
CDR3: CASSRGGEGEETQYF
size: many
V: TRBV5-6
J: TRBJ2-5
D: TRBD2

DNA: TGTGCCTGGGCTAGCGGTAACACCGGGGAGCTGTTTTTT
CDR3: CAWASGNTGELFF
size: many
V: TRBV30
J: TRBJ2-2
D: TRBD2

DNA: TGTGCCAGCAGTTTCCCCCCCTACGAGCAGTACTTC
CDR3: CASSFPPYEQYF
size: many
V: TRBV28
J: TRBJ2-7
D: NA

DNA: TGTGCCAGCAGAGTACCCAGGGGAGGGTCCGGCCAGCCCCAGCATTTT
CDR3: CASRVPRGGSGQPQHF
size: NA
V: TRBV6-1
J: TRBJ1-5
D: NA

DNA: TGTGCCATCAGACTTAGCGGGAGGGCCTACGAGCAGTACTTC
CDR3: CAIRLSGRAYEQYF
size: NA
V: TRBV10-3
J: TRBJ2-7
D: TRBD2

DNA: TGTGCCAGCAGCAAACTAGCGGAGGGAGGGACCCAGTACTTC
CDR3: CASSKLAEGGTQYF
size: many
V: TRBV3-1
J: TRBJ2-5
D: TRBD2

DNA: TGTGCCAGCTCACCACCGGCGGGGCGTAATGAAAAACTGTTTTTT
CDR3: CASSPPAGRNEKLFF
size: many
V: TRBV18
J: TRBJ1-4
D: NA

DNA: TGTGCCAGCCGCCCCTGGGAACGGCTTAGCTCCTACAATGAGCAGTTCTTC
CDR3: CASRPWERLSSYNEQFF
size: few
V: TRBV12-3/TRBV12-4
J: TRBJ2-1
D: NA

DNA: TGTGCCAGCAGCCAAGAAATACTAGCGGAGAACACTGGGAACTACGAGCAGTACTTC
CDR3: CASSQEILAENTGNYEQYF
size: many
V: TRBV14
J: TRBJ2-7
D: TRBD2

DNA: TGTGCCTGGACCCGAGGGGCAGGGGGCATGGAGACCCAGTACTTC
CDR3: CAWTRGAGGMETQYF
size: many
V: TRBV30
J: TRBJ2-5
D: TRBD1

DNA: TGTGCCAGTAGTATAGCGGGACAGCTATATAGCAATCAGCCCCAGCATTTT
CDR3: CASSIAGQLYSNQPQHF
size: few
V: TRBV19
J: TRBJ1-5
D: TRBD1

DNA: TGTGCCAGCGCGGGACAGTACTCCTACGAGCAGTACTTC
CDR3: CASAGQYSYEQYF
size: many
V: TRBV7-8
J: TRBJ2-7
D: NA

DNA: TGCAGTGCTACCTACAGGAGAAGCTATGGCTACACCTTC
CDR3: CSATYRRSYGYTF
size: many
V: TRBV20-1
J: TRBJ1-2
D: NA

DNA: TGCAGTGCCATCCTTTCGACTAGCGGCTCCTACAATGAGCAGTTCTTC
CDR3: CSAILSTSGSYNEQFF
size: many
V: TRBV20-1
J: TRBJ2-1
D: TRBD2

DNA: TGTGCCAGCAGCCCTTGGGGGGAGGATACGCAGTATTTT
CDR3: CASSPWGEDTQYF
size: many
V: TRBV3-1
J: TRBJ2-3
D: NA

DNA: TGTGCCAGCAGCCAAGGGGGGCTTAATGAGCAGTTCTTC
CDR3: CASSQGGLNEQFF
size: few
V: TRBV3-1
J: TRBJ2-1
D: NA

DNA: TGCGCCAGCAGTCTACTCGGGAGGCTCGACACAGATACGCAGTATTTT
CDR3: CASSLLGRLDTDTQYF
size: few
V: TRBV5-1
J: TRBJ2-3
D: TRBD2

DNA: TGTGCCAGCAGTTATACGACCGGGAGCGGTGGTACAGATACGCAGTATTTT
CDR3: CASSYTTGSGGTDTQYF
size: many
V: TRBV5-6
J: TRBJ2-3
D: NA

DNA: TGTGCCAGCACTTTCCGACTAGCGGCTCAAGATACGCAGTATTTT
CDR3: CASTFRLAAQDTQYF
size: many
V: TRBV7-9
J: TRBJ2-3
D: TRBD2

DNA: TGTGCCAGCAGCCCGGGCTGGGGAAGCTCTGGGGCCAACGTCCTGACTTTC
CDR3: CASSPGWGSSGANVLTF
size: few
V: TRBV7-8
J: TRBJ2-6
D: NA

DNA: TGCGCCAGCACTCTGGAGGGGGGTCAGCCCCAGCATTTT
CDR3: CASTLEGGQPQHF
size: few
V: TRBV5-1
J: TRBJ1-5
D: NA

DNA: TGCGCCAGCAGCTTGGTATCAGGGAAAGGAAACATTCAGTACTTC
CDR3: CASSLVSGKGNIQYF
size: NA
V: TRBV5-1
J: TRBJ2-4
D: NA

DNA: TGTGCCACCAGCAGAGTTAGGAGGGAAGGGACCCAGTACTTC
CDR3: CATSRVRREGTQYF
size: many
V: TRBV15
J: TRBJ2-5
D: NA

DNA: TGTGCCAGCAGCGGCTATGGAAACACCATATATTTT
CDR3: CASSGYGNTIYF
size: many
V: TRBV27
J: TRBJ1-3
D: NA

DNA: TGTGCCAGCACGCGGTCCCCTGGGGCCAACGTCCTGACTTTC
CDR3: CASTRSPGANVLTF
size: NA
V: TRBV6-1
J: TRBJ2-6
D: NA